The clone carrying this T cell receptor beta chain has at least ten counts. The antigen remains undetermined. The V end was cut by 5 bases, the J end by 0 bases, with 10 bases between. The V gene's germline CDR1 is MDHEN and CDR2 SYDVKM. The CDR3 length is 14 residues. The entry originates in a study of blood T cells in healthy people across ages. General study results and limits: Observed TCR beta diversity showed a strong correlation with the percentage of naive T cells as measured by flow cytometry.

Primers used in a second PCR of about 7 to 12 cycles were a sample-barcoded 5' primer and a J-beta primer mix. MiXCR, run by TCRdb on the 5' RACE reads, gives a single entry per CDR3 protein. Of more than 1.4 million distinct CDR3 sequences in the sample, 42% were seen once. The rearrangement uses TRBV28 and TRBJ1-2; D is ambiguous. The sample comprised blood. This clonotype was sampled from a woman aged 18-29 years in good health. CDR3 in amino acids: CASSPGRTNYGYTF. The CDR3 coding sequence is TGTGCCAGCAGTCCCGGTCGGACTAACTATGGCTACACCTTC.